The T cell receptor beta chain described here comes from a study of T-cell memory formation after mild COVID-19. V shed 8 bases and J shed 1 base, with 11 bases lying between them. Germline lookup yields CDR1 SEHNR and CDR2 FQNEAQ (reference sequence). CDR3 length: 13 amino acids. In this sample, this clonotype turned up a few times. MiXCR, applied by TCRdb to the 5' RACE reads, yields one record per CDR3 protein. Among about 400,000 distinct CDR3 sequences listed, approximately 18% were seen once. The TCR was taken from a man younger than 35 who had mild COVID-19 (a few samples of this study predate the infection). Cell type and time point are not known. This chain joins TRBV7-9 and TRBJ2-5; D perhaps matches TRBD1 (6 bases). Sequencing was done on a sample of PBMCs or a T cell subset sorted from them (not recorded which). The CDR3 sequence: CASLDSVQETQYF. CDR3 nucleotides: TGTGCCAGCCTGGACAGCGTCCAAGAGACCCAGTACTTC.